This is a list of T cell receptor beta chains from one sample in a study of T cells after yellow fever vaccination. Via MiXCR, TCRdb re-called the 5' RACE reads, giving one row per CDR3 protein. The sample shows under 700,000 distinct CDR3 sequences, 17% of them seen only once. The material was PBMCs, obtained less than 6 days after the first yellow fever vaccination. The origin of the receptors is a man between 18 and 35 years old who received the YFV17D yellow fever vaccine. Each CDR3 is given with its conserved first and last residue. Fields, in order: CDR3 DNA, CDR3 protein, V gene, D gene, clone size, J gene. A D gene is named only where the DNA matches it firmly. Where a row states a size, it is once, few, many or the class of an expanded clone; other rows omit it.

TGCAGTGCTACCCGTCTAGCGGGGACCTTCAATGAGCAGTTCTTC CSATRLAGTFNEQFF TRBV20-1 TRBD2 - TRBJ2-1
TGCGCCAGCAGCAACAGGGATAATTCACCCCTCCACTTT CASSNRDNSPLHF TRBV7-9 - few TRBJ1-6
TGCGCCAGCAGCTTAGTGCGGGACAGGGGAGAGACCCAGTACTTC CASSLVRDRGETQYF TRBV11-2 TRBD1 - TRBJ2-5
TGTGCCAGCAGTGAACGGTCAGGCGACATTCAGTACTTC CASSERSGDIQYF TRBV2 - - TRBJ2-4
TGTGCCAGCACCTCCTACCGTTCTTCTTATGGCTACACCTTC CASTSYRSSYGYTF TRBV27 - - TRBJ1-2
TGCAGTGCTAGTGGGCTAGCTGACTACAATGAGCAGTTCTTC CSASGLADYNEQFF TRBV20-1 - few TRBJ2-1
TGTGCCAGCAGTTATCGGCGGGCTAGCGGCTACGAGCAGTACTTC CASSYRRASGYEQYF TRBV6-2/TRBV6-3 TRBD2 - TRBJ2-7
TGTGCCAGCAGTTTCTGGGGGGTCGGCGAGACCCAGTACTTC CASSFWGVGETQYF TRBV12-3/TRBV12-4 - - TRBJ2-5
TGCGCCAGCAGCCAAGATCATCTGAACACTGAAGCTTTCTTT CASSQDHLNTEAFF TRBV4-1 - - TRBJ1-1
TGCAGTGCTCTAGCGACCGAACAAGAGACCCAGTACTTC CSALATEQETQYF TRBV20-1 - - TRBJ2-5
TGTGCCAGCGGAAGGGTCCGGAACACTGAAGCTTTCTTT CASGRVRNTEAFF TRBV7-2 - - TRBJ1-1
TGTGCCAGCAGTGCCCTTACAGGGGAAACTGAAGCTTTCTTT CASSALTGETEAFF TRBV12-3/TRBV12-4 TRBD1 few TRBJ1-1
TGTGCCAGTCAGTTTAGGGAGGCAGATACGCAGTATTTT CASQFREADTQYF TRBV12-3/TRBV12-4 - - TRBJ2-3
TGTGCCAGCAGGCCAAATGACAGGGGCGACACAGATACGCAGTATTTT CASRPNDRGDTDTQYF TRBV6-2/TRBV6-3 TRBD1 few TRBJ2-3
TGTGCCAGCAGCCCTGGACGGAAGGCCAGCAATCAGCCCCAGCATTTT CASSPGRKASNQPQHF TRBV5-5 - - TRBJ1-5
TGTGCCAGCAGCTCGTACGAGCGAGGCTACACCTTC CASSSYERGYTF TRBV7-2 - few TRBJ1-2
TGTGCCATCGGGGGGTACACTGAAGCTTTCTTT CAIGGYTEAFF TRBV10-3 - - TRBJ1-1
TGTGCCAGCAGCTTGATGGTGACGTTAGTTAGAGATACGCAGTATTTT CASSLMVTLVRDTQYF TRBV5-4 - once TRBJ2-3
TGTGCCAGCAGCTCTAATACAGGGACAGATACGCAGTATTTT CASSSNTGTDTQYF TRBV6-1 - - TRBJ2-3
TGTCCCAGCAGCTTGCCCGGGGAGGACTATGGCTACACCTTC CPSSLPGEDYGYTF TRBV5-4 - - TRBJ1-2
TGCAGCGTTGAGTGGACAGGGGTCCAAGTCAATGAGCAGTTCTTC CSVEWTGVQVNEQFF TRBV29-1 TRBD1 few TRBJ2-1
TGTGCCAGCAGCAAGACCCTACTAGCGGGGGGGATAGAGACCCAGTACTTC CASSKTLLAGGIETQYF TRBV4-2 TRBD2 - TRBJ2-5
TGTGCCAGCAGCTCGCCCCGGGCTAGCGGGGGTTTGTCGGACAATGAGCAGTTCTTC CASSSPRASGGLSDNEQFF TRBV5-6 TRBD2 - TRBJ2-1
TGTGCCAGCAGTCAAAGACAGGGGCGGTACAATGAGCAGTTCTTC CASSQRQGRYNEQFF TRBV12-3/TRBV12-4 TRBD1 - TRBJ2-1
TGTGCCAGCAGTTACGGGGGGACAGGGGATCAGCCCCAGCATTTT CASSYGGTGDQPQHF TRBV6-2/TRBV6-3 TRBD1 many TRBJ1-5
TGTGCCAGTAGGTCCGCGACAACGTCAACTAATGAAAAACTGTTTTTT CASRSATTSTNEKLFF TRBV19 - few TRBJ1-4
TGCGCCAGCAGTCTTAATAGCGGCGGGGGCACAGATACGCAGTATTTT CASSLNSGGGTDTQYF TRBV5-1 - many TRBJ2-3
TGTGCCAGCAGCCCCCTAGGACAGGGGCGGATCGCCGGGGAGCTGTTTTTT CASSPLGQGRIAGELFF TRBV3-1 TRBD1 few TRBJ2-2
TGTGCCAGCACCCAGGCTAGCGGGGGGGCGTTTTACGAGCAGTACTTC CASTQASGGAFYEQYF TRBV27 TRBD2 - TRBJ2-7
TGCGCCAGCAGCAGGGGACAGGGAAACTCTGGGGCCAACGTCATGACTTTC CASSRGQGNSGANVMTF TRBV5-1 TRBD1 - TRBJ2-6
TGTGCCAGCTCACCTATGGGACAGGGCTTTTCCGAGCAGTACTTC CASSPMGQGFSEQYF TRBV18 TRBD1 - TRBJ2-7
TGCGCCAGCAGCCTCTCAGGGGGACTCACCGGGGAGCTGTTTTTT CASSLSGGLTGELFF TRBV4-3 - many TRBJ2-2
TGTGCCAGCAGTTTACACAGGGTCTCCTACAATGAGCAGTTCTTC CASSLHRVSYNEQFF TRBV12-3/TRBV12-4 - once TRBJ2-1
TGTGCCAGCAGCCATGGACTAGCGGGGGTATACGAGCAGTACTTC CASSHGLAGVYEQYF TRBV9 TRBD2 - TRBJ2-7
TGCGCCAGCAGCTTGGTGAGGAGCTCCTACAATGAGCAGTTCTTC CASSLVRSSYNEQFF TRBV5-1 - few TRBJ2-1
TGTGCCAGCAGCCCGGTTACAGGGGAAGCAGATACGCAGTATTTT CASSPVTGEADTQYF TRBV14 TRBD1 - TRBJ2-3
TGTGCCAGCGATAGGGGGAATGAGCAGTTCTTC CASDRGNEQFF TRBV12-3/TRBV12-4 - few TRBJ2-1
TGTGCTAGTGGTTTTACAACGGCGCAGCTCTATGGCTACACCTTC CASGFTTAQLYGYTF TRBV12-5 - - TRBJ1-2
TGCGCCAGCGTCGACTTCAACACCGGGGAGCTGTTTTTT CASVDFNTGELFF TRBV5-1 - few TRBJ2-2
TGTGCCAGCAGCCTGACACAGGGGGCGAATGAGCAGTTCTTC CASSLTQGANEQFF TRBV12-3/TRBV12-4 TRBD1 few TRBJ2-1
TGTGCCAGCAGCTTAAGGACTAGCGGGGAAGAGACCCAGTACTTC CASSLRTSGEETQYF TRBV11-2 TRBD2 many TRBJ2-5
TGTGCCAGTAGTTGGGTTGGGAGAGGGCACAATGAGCAGTTCTTC CASSWVGRGHNEQFF TRBV19 - many TRBJ2-1
TGTGCCAGCAGCCAAGGGCTACTCTCCTACGAGCAGTACTTC CASSQGLLSYEQYF TRBV4-2 - - TRBJ2-7
TGCGCCAGCAGTCAATGCCGGGGGACAGGGGGCCCTCTAGCCAAAAACATTCAGTACTTC CASSQCRGTGGPLAKNIQYF TRBV23-1 TRBD1 few TRBJ2-4
TGTGCCAGCAGCACCCCTGAGGGGGCCAACGTCCTGACTTTC CASSTPEGANVLTF TRBV11-1 - few TRBJ2-6
TGTGCCAGCCAACTCCCCCCCGGGGAGCTGTTTTTT CASQLPPGELFF TRBV7-2 - - TRBJ2-2